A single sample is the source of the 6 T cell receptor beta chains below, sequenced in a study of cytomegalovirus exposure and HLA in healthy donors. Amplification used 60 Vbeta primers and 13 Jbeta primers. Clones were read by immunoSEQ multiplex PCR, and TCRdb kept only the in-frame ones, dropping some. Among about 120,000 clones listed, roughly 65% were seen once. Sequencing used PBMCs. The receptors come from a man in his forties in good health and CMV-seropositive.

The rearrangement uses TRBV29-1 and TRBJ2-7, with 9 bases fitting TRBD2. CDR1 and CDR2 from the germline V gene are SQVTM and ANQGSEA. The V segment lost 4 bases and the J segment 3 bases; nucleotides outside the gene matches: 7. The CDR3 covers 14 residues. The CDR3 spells CSVASSGTLYEQYF. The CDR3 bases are TGCAGCGTTGCTTCTAGCGGGACTCTCTACGAGCAGTACTTC.

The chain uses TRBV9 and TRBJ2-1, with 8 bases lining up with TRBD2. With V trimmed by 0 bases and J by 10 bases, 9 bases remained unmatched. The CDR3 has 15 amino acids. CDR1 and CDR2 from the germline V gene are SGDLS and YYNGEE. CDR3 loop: CASSVDPGLAFEQFF. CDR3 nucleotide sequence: TGTGCCAGCAGCGTAGATCCCGGACTAGCCTTCGAGCAGTTCTTC.

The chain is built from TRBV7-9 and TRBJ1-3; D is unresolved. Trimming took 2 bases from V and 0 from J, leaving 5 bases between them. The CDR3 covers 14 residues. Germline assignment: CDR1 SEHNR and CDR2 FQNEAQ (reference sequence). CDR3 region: CASSLSRSGNTIYF. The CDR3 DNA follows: TGTGCCAGCAGCTTATCGCGCTCTGGAAACACCATATATTTT.

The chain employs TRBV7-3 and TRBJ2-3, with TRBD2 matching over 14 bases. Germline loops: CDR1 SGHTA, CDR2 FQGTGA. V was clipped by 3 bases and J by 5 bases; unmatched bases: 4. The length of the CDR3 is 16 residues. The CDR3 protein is CASSFGTSGSLDTQYF. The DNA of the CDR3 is TGTGCCAGCAGCTTCGGGACTAGCGGGAGTCTAGATACGCAGTATTTT.

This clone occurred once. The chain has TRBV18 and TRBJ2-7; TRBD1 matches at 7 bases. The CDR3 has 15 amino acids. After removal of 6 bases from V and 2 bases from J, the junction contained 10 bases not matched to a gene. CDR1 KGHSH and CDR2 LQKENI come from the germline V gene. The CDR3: CASSPNRQGTYEQYF. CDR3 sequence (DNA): TGTGCCAGCTCCCCGAATCGACAGGGTACCTACGAGCAGTACTTC.

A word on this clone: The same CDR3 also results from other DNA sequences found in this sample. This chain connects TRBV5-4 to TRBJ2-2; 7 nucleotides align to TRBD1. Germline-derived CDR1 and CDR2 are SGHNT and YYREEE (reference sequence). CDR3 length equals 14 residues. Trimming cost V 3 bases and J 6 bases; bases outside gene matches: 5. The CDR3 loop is CASSSRQGPGELFF. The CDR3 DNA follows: TGTGCCAGCAGCTCTCGACAGGGACCCGGGGAGCTGTTTTTT.